This T cell receptor beta chain stems from a study of blood T cell repertoires in COVID-19. Across the study: The study drew acute and convalescent COVID-19 samples from the United States, Italy and Spain. In each case, the material was cDNA or gDNA derived from T cells, B-cell-depleted T cells, or PBMCs.

The trim removed 4 bases at V and 0 bases at J, leaving 8 bases unmatched. This CDR3 region has 17 residues. Germline assignment: CDR1 SGHDT and CDR2 YYEEEE. In the study's own analysis: Amplification from reference gene primers served as the basis for estimated nucleated cell counts. The protocol was immunoSEQ multiplex PCR, while the TCRdb copy is restricted to in-frame clones and leaves out a portion. V and J calls and clone size are copied from that table; D and trimming were computed from the DNA. The profile covers more than 45,000 clones, with about 88% appearing a single time and 7.5% to 9.5% taken by the ten largest.

The chain couples TRBV5-6 to TRBJ2-2, with 8 bases lining up with TRBD1. Material: peripheral blood. The source is a woman in her 70s with active COVID-19. The CDR3 nucleotides are TGTGCCAGCAGCCCCGGGACAGGAGGATCGAACACCGGGGAGCTGTTTTTT. Encoded protein: CASSPGTGGSNTGELFF.